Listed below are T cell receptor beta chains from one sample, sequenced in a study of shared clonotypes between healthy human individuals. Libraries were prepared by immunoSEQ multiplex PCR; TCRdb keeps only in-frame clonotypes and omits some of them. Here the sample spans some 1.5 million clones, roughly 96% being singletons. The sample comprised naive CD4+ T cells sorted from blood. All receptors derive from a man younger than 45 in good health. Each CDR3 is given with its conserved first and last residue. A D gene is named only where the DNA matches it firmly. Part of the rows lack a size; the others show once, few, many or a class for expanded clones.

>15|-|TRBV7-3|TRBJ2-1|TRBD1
CASSARQGTYNEQFF
TGTGCCAGCAGCGCCCGACAGGGGACCTACAATGAGCAGTTCTTC
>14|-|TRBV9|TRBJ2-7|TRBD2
CASSVDLRGGEQYF
TGTGCCAGCAGCGTAGACTTACGGGGGGGCGAGCAGTACTTC
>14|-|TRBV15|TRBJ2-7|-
CATSRVRGDYEQYF
TGTGCCACCAGCAGAGTGCGAGGAGACTACGAGCAGTACTTC
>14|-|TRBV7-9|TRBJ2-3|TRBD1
CASSLGQGGDTQYF
TGTGCCAGCAGCCTTGGACAGGGTGGGGATACGCAGTATTTT
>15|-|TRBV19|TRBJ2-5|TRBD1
CASSITGTGEETQYF
TGTGCCAGTAGTATCACCGGGACAGGGGAAGAGACCCAGTACTTC
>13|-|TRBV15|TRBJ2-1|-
CATTSDRYNEQFF
TGTGCCACCACCTCGGACAGATACAATGAGCAGTTCTTC
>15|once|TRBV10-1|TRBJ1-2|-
CASSESPPDNYGYTF
TGCGCCAGCAGTGAGTCCCCACCGGATAACTATGGCTACACCTTC
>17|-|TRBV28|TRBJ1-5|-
CASNTLGRDRRNQPQHF
TGTGCCAGCAACACTTTGGGCCGGGACCGAAGAAATCAGCCCCAGCATTTT
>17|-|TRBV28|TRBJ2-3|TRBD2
CASFPPAGGHRGDTQYF
TGTGCCAGCTTCCCTCCGGCGGGAGGCCACAGAGGAGATACGCAGTATTTT
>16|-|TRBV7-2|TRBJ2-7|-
CASSLRWGGSSYEQYF
TGTGCCAGCAGCTTAAGGTGGGGGGGCTCATCCTACGAGCAGTACTTC
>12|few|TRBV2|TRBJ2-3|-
CASKLFSDTQYF
TGTGCCAGCAAACTATTCTCAGATACGCAGTATTTT
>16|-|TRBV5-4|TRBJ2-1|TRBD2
CASSPGLAGAYNEQFF
TGTGCCAGCAGCCCAGGACTAGCGGGAGCCTACAATGAGCAGTTCTTC
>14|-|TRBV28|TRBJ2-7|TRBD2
CASSPAGGVYEQYF
TGTGCCAGCAGTCCTGCGGGGGGAGTCTACGAGCAGTACTTC
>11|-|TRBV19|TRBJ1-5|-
CASRRTGTQHF
TGTGCCAGTAGGAGGACTGGGACCCAGCATTTT
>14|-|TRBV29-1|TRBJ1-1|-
CSARTSGQNTEAFF
TGCAGCGCTCGGACATCCGGACAGAACACTGAAGCTTTCTTT
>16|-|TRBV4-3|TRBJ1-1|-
CASSQELAQRNTEAFF
TGCGCCAGCAGCCAAGAATTGGCACAGAGGAACACTGAAGCTTTCTTT
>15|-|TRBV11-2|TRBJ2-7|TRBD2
CASSLVLAGSYEQYF
TGTGCCAGCAGCTTAGTGCTAGCGGGTTCCTACGAGCAGTACTTC
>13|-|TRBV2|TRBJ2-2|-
CASSGQNTGELFF
TGTGCCAGCAGTGGACAGAACACCGGGGAGCTGTTTTTT
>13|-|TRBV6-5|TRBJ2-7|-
CASSYTNNYEQYF
TGTGCCAGCAGTTACACTAATAACTACGAGCAGTACTTC
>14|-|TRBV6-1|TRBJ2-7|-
CASSELREKSEQYF
TGTGCCAGCAGTGAACTGAGGGAGAAGAGCGAGCAGTACTTC
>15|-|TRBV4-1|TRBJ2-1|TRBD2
CASSQDGLADPEQFF
TGCGCCAGCAGCCAAGATGGACTAGCGGATCCTGAGCAGTTCTTC
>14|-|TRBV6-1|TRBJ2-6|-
CASSEGARANVLTF
TGTGCCAGCAGTGAAGGGGCTCGGGCCAACGTCCTGACTTTC